This entry lists 17 T cell receptor beta chains sequenced from one sample in a study of blood T cell repertoires in COVID-19. Repertoires were generated with immunoSEQ multiplex PCR, while TCRdb's copy carries only in-frame clones and drops some. This sample has roughly 160,000 clones; about nine tenths occur once, and the top ten carry approximately 5%. The sample comprised peripheral blood. Receptors were obtained from a young man with COVID-19, enrolled during active disease.

The chain employs TRBV7-2 and TRBJ2-1, with D perhaps TRBD1 (6 bases). The CDR3 is 15 amino acids. Between the trimmed V and J ends, which lost 1 base and 3 bases, there was a span of 10 bases. Germline V lookup: CDR1 SGHTA, CDR2 FQGNSA. The CDR3 DNA follows: TGTGCCAGCAGCTTAGGGGGGACACACTACAATGAGCAGTTCTTC. As protein: CASSLGGTHYNEQFF.

The J gene is TRBJ1-2, the V gene TRBV5-5; 10 nucleotides agree with TRBD1. V shed 2 bases and J 5 bases; nucleotides not matched to a gene: 6. The CDR3 runs to 15 residues. CDR1 and CDR2 (germline): SGHKS, YYEKEE (reference sequence). The CDR3 is CASSLRDRGRYGYTF. CDR3 sequence (DNA): TGTGCCAGCAGCTTAAGGGACAGGGGACGGTATGGCTACACCTTC.

V usage is TRBV27 and J usage is TRBJ2-1; 8 nucleotides line up with TRBD1. The germline gives CDR1 MNHEY, CDR2 SMNVEV (reference sequence). V lost 8 bases, J lost 7 bases, and 7 bases stayed unmatched. The CDR3 consists of 13 residues. CDR3 loop: CASGQGYGNEQFF. In DNA form, the CDR3 reads TGTGCCAGCGGACAGGGCTATGGGAATGAGCAGTTCTTC.

This sequence joins TRBV5-6 and TRBJ1-2; D unclear. The V and J ends lost 4 bases and 6 bases respectively, with 16 bases between them. The germline V gene has CDR1 SGHDT and CDR2 YYEEEE. The CDR3 runs 14 residues. CDR3 protein: CASSPRGGRNGYTF. The CDR3 DNA reads TGTGCCAGCAGCCCCCGCGGCGGCCGGAATGGCTACACCTTC.

J is TRBJ2-4 and V is TRBV12-5; D unresolved. CDR1 and CDR2 (germline): LGHNT, FRNRAP. CDR3 length equals 15 residues. Between the trimmed V and J ends, which lost 6 bases and 1 base, there was a span of 13 bases. The CDR3 coding sequence is TGTGCTAGTGGCAACCTGCTTAGCGCCAAAAACATTCAGTACTTC. It encodes CASGNLLSAKNIQYF.

The rearrangement joins TRBV2 to TRBJ2-1; 13 bases align to TRBD2. Germline CDR1 is SNHLY and CDR2 is FYNNEI. The CDR3 contains 15 residues. V shed 6 bases, J shed 6 bases, and the junction held 5 bases outside the gene matches. This chain's CDR3 is CASRLGTSGINEQFF. In nucleotides, the CDR3 is TGTGCCAGCAGGCTCGGGACTAGCGGGATCAATGAGCAGTTCTTC.

The genes are TRBV7-2 and TRBJ2-1; possible D gene TRBD2, 5 bases. The CDR3 runs 16 residues. The germline V and J ends were trimmed by 7 bases and 7 bases, with 23 bases remaining between them. The V gene's germline CDR1 is SGHTA and CDR2 FQGNSA. In nucleotides, the CDR3 is TGTGCCAGCACCCGGTTTGGGAGTCCTCCGGGGAATGAGCAGTTCTTC. Its translation is CASTRFGSPPGNEQFF.

The rearrangement links TRBV12-3 or TRBV12-4 to TRBJ2-2; no reliable D call. Trimming took off 7 bases at V and 7 bases at J, with 10 bases between the two ends. CDR3 size: 12 residues. Written as DNA, the CDR3 is TGTGCCAGCACCCCTTTTCTCGGGGAGCTGTTTTTT. It is translated as CASTPFLGELFF.

The chain has TRBV19 and TRBJ2-2; D is unclear. Germline lookup yields CDR1 LNHDA and CDR2 SQIVND (reference sequence). V shed 3 bases and J shed 2 bases, with 10 bases lying between them. This CDR3 has 15 residues. The CDR3 loop reads CASSMFLLNTGELFF. In nucleotides, the CDR3 is TGTGCCAGTAGTATGTTTCTATTAAACACCGGGGAGCTGTTTTTT.

The chain joins TRBV10-3 to TRBJ2-1; D perhaps matches TRBD1 (6 bases). Between the trimmed V and J ends, which lost 2 bases and 2 bases, there was a span of 10 bases. The CDR3 totals 15 residues. Germline CDR1 and CDR2: ENHRY and SYGVKD. The CDR3 protein is CAISEGTTPYNEQFF. DNA for the CDR3: TGTGCCATCAGTGAGGGGACAACCCCCTACAATGAGCAGTTCTTC.

The chain links TRBV5-1 to TRBJ2-5, with 7 bases fitting TRBD2. Germline values: CDR1 SGHRS, CDR2 YFSETQ. V shed 3 bases, J shed 4 bases, and the junction held 6 bases outside the gene matches. This CDR3 has 14 amino acids. CDR3 amino acids: CASSWDGGLETQYF. The CDR3 DNA sequence: TGCGCCAGCAGCTGGGACGGGGGGTTAGAGACCCAGTACTTC. The variable domain in full, completed from reference TRBV5-1 and TRBJ2-5, reads KAGVTQTPRYLIKTRGQQVTLSCSPISGHRSVSWYQQTPGQGLQFLFEYFSETQRNKGNFPGRFSGRQFSNSRSEMNVSTLELGDSALYLCASSWDGGLETQYFGPGTRLLVL.

The chain employs TRBV3-1 (or the pseudogene TRBV3-2) and TRBJ1-2; D is uncertain. CDR3 size: 14 residues. The germline gives CDR1 LGHDT, CDR2 YNNKEL (reference sequence). V was shortened by 0 bases and J by 1 base, with 6 bases between the two germline ends. This CDR3 is CASSQDRGNYGYTF. The CDR3 DNA follows: TGTGCCAGCAGCCAAGATCGGGGTAACTATGGCTACACCTTC.

The chain has TRBV9 and TRBJ2-2; D gene ambiguous. Trimming left V 0 bases short and J 0 bases short, with 9 bases between. The CDR3 runs to 16 residues. Germline CDR1 SGDLS, CDR2 YYNGEE. The CDR3 protein is CASSVVGGSNTGELFF. Written as DNA, the CDR3 is TGTGCCAGCAGCGTAGTCGGCGGATCGAACACCGGGGAGCTGTTTTTT.

The V call is TRBV28, the J call TRBJ2-7; TRBD2 matches at 13 bases. The germline CDR1 and CDR2 sequences are MDHEN and SYDVKM. This CDR3 has 13 residues. Unmatched junction bases numbered 7, after V lost 6 bases and J lost 11 bases. DNA of the CDR3: TGTGCCAGCAGCGGGACTAGCGGGGCAAGGAAGTACTTC. It encodes CASSGTSGARKYF.

CDR3 DNA sequence: TGCAGCGTCGATCCGATGCTAAGCTCCTACAATGAGCAGTTCTTC. Translated, it gives CSVDPMLSSYNEQFF. The chain couples TRBV29-1 to TRBJ2-1; no clear D gene. The CDR3 extends over 15 amino acids. V lost 6 bases to trimming and J lost 0 bases, with 15 bases between them. In germline, CDR1 is SQVTM, CDR2 ANQGSEA.

The chain recombines TRBV29-1 with TRBJ2-1; TRBD1 is a possible D gene (5 bases). The CDR3 extends over 15 amino acids. The germline CDR1 and CDR2 sequences are SQVTM and ANQGSEA. V was shortened by 2 bases and J by 0 bases, with 11 bases between the two germline ends. CDR3 nucleotides: TGCAGCGTTGAACCTAGGGGCAGCTCCTACAATGAGCAGTTCTTC. Residues: CSVEPRGSSYNEQFF.

The chain joins TRBV30 to TRBJ2-7; 8 bases map to TRBD1. The CDR3 is made up of 13 amino acids. Germline values: CDR1 GTSNPN, CDR2 SVGIG (reference sequence). V shed 2 bases, J shed 4 bases, and the junction held 4 bases outside the gene matches. CDR3 amino acids: CAWSTQGAYEQYF. The CDR3 nucleotides are TGTGCCTGGAGTACGCAGGGGGCGTACGAGCAGTACTTC.